This TCR beta chain was sequenced during a study of tumor and adjacent non-tumor tissue in lung cancer. The template was RNA from unsorted bulk tissue. Distant lung tissue was collected more than 3 cm away from the tumor edge. The library came from three nested PCR rounds adapted from ARM-PCR protocols. TCRdb re-called the multiplex PCR reads through MiXCR, storing one row per CDR3 protein. Of fewer than 90,000 distinct CDR3 sequences in the sample, around 82% are singletons; the top ten hold less than 25%. Comments on this clonotype: Germline and junction disagree at one end, which may indicate a read error.

Germline CDR1 is MNHNS and CDR2 is SASEGT. The CDR3 runs to 13 residues. The chain carries TRBV6-1 and TRBJ2-1; 7 nucleotides align to TRBD1. Sequencing used distant non-tumor lung tissue. This receptor was obtained from a woman aged 45-59 years with non-small cell lung cancer. The CDR3 DNA reads as TGTGCCAACAGTAGCCACAGGGGAAGAGAGCAGTTCTTC. Amino acids: CANSSHRGREQFF.